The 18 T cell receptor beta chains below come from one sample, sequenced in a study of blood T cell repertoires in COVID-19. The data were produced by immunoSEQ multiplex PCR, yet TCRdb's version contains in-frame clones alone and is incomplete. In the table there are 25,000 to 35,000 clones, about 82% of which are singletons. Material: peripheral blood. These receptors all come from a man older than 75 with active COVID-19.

The CDR3 loop reads CASSPVTENTEAFF. In DNA, the CDR3 is TGTGCCAGCAGCCCAGTTACAGAGAACACTGAAGCTTTCTTT. The rearrangement joins TRBV7-8 to TRBJ1-1; D is uncertain. The CDR3 has 14 amino acids. The germline V gene has CDR1 SGHVS and CDR2 FQNEAQ. V gave up 5 bases and J gave up 1 base, with 11 bases separating them.

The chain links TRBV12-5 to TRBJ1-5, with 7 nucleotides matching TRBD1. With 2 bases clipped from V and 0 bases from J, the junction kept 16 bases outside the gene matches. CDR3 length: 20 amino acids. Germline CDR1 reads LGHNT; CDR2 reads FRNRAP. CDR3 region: CASGLTRPWDSGYSNQPQHF. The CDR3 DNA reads TGTGCTAGTGGTTTGACTCGGCCATGGGACAGTGGGTATAGCAATCAGCCCCAGCATTTT.

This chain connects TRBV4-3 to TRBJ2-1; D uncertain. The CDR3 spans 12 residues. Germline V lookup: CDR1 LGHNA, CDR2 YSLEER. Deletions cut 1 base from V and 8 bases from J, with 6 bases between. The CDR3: CASSQGAYEQFF. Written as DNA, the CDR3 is TGCGCCAGCAGCCAAGGCGCTTATGAGCAGTTCTTC.

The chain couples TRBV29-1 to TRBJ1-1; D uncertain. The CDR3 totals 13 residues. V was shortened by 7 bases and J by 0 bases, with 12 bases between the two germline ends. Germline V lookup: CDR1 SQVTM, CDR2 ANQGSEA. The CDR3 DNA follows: TGCAGCGGGAGCGGTCATTTGAACACTGAAGCTTTCTTT. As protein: CSGSGHLNTEAFF.

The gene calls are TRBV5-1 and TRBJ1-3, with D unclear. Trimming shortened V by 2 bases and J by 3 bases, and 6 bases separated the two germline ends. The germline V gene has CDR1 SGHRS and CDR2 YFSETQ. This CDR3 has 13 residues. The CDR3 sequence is CASSFEGGNTIYF. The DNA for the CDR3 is TGCGCCAGCAGCTTTGAGGGTGGAAACACCATATATTTT.

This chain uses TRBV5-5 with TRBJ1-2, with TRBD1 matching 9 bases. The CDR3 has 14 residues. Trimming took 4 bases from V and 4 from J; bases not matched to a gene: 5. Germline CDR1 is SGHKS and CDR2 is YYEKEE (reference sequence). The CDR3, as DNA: TGTGCCAGCAGCGTCGGGACAGGGACCTATGGCTACACCTTC. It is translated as CASSVGTGTYGYTF.

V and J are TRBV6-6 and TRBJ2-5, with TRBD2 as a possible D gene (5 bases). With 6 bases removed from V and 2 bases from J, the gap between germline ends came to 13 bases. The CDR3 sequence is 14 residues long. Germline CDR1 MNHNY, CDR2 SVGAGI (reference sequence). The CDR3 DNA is TGTGCCAGCAGCCGGGGTGGAAGTCAAGAGACCCAGTACTTC. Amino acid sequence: CASSRGGSQETQYF.

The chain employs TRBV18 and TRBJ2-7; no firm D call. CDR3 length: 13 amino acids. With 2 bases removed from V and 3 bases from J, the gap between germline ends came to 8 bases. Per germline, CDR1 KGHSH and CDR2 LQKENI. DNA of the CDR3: TGTGCCAGCTCACCAGGCGGAGACTACGAGCAGTACTTC. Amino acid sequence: CASSPGGDYEQYF.

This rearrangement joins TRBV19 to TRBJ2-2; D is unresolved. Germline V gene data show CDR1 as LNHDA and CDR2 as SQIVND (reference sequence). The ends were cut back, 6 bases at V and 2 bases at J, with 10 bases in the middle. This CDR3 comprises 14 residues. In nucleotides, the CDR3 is TGTGCCAGTAGGGGCAGCAGAAACACCGGGGAGCTGTTTTTT. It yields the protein CASRGSRNTGELFF. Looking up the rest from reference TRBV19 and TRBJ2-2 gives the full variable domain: DGGITQSPKYLFRKEGQNVTLSCEQNLNHDAMYWYRQDPGQGLRLIYYSQIVNDFQKGDIAEGYSVSREKKESFPLTVTSAQKNPTAFYLCASRGSRNTGELFFGEGSRLTVL.

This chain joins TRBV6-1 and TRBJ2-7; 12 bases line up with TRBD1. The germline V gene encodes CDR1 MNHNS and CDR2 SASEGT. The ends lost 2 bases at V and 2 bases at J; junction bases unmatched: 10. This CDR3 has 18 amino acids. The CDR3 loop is CASSEFLSGQGAPYEQYF. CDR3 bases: TGTGCCAGCAGTGAATTTTTATCGGGACAGGGGGCGCCCTACGAGCAGTACTTC.

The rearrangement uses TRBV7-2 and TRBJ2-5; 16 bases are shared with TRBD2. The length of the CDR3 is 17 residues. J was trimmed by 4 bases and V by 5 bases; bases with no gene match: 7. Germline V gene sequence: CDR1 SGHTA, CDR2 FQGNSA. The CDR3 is CASSEGLAGGHGETQYF. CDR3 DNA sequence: TGTGCCAGCAGCGAGGGACTAGCGGGGGGGCATGGAGAGACCCAGTACTTC.

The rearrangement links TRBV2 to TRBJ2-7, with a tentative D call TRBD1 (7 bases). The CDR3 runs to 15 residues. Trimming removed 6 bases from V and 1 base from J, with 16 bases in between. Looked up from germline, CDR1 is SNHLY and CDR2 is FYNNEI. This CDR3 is CASRGGRGRSYEQYF. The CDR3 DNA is TGTGCCAGCAGGGGGGGTAGGGGGCGATCCTACGAGCAGTACTTC.

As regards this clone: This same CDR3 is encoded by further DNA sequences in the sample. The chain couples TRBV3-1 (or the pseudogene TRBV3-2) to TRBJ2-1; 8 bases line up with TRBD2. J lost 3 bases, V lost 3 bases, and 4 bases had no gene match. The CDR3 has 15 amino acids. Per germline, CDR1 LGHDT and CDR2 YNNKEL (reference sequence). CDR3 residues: CASSHSGGGYNEQFF. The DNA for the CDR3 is TGTGCCAGCAGCCATTCCGGGGGGGGCTACAATGAGCAGTTCTTC.

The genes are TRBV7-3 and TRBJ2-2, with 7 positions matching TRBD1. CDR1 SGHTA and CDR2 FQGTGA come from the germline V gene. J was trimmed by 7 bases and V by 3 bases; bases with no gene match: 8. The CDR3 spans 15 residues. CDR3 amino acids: CASSLEQGFGGELFF. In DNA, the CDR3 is TGTGCCAGCAGCTTGGAACAGGGGTTCGGCGGGGAGCTGTTTTTT.

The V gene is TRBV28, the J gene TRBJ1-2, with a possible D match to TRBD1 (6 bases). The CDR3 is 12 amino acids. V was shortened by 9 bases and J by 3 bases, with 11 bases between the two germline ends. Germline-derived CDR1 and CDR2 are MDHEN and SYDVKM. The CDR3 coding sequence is TGTGCCAGTCGGACAGTGGACTATGGCTACACCTTC. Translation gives CASRTVDYGYTF.

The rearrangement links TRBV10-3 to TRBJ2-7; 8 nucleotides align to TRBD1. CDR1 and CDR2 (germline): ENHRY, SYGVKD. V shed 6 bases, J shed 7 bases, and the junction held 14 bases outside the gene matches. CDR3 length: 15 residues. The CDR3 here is CAIRGTGTGVEEQYF. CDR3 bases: TGTGCCATCAGGGGTACCGGGACAGGCGTGGAGGAGCAGTACTTC.

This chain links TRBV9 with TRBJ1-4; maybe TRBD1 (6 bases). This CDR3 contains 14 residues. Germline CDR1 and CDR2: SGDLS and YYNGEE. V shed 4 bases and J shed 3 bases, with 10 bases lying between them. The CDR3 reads CASSPGTPNEKLFF. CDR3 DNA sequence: TGTGCCAGCAGCCCTGGGACACCTAATGAAAAACTGTTTTTT.

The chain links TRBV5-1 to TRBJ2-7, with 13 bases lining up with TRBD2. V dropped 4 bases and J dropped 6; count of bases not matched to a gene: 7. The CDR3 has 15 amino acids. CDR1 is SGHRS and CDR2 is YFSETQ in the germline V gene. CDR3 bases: TGCGCCAGCAGCCCGTGGACTAGCGGGGGCGGCGAGCAGTACTTC. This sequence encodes CASSPWTSGGGEQYF.